The 21 T cell receptor beta chains given below trace back to one sample, sequenced in a study of blood T cell repertoires in COVID-19 (dated by TCRdb to the early 2020s). The library came from the immunoSEQ multiplex PCR assay. TCRdb retrieved this table from immuneACCESS and kept in-frame rearrangements only. Not all clones are present; in checked studies, unresolved V genes account for under half, and no reason is known for the remainder. The sample table records roughly 420,000 clones; 70% to 90% of these occur just once. Of the sample, 0.95% to 1% falls within the top ten clones. The sample was PBMCs or T cells enriched from blood (not recorded which). All receptors come from a woman aged 25 to 45 with acute COVID-19.

A word on this clone: Other DNA variants within this sample encode the same CDR3. The rearrangement links TRBV7-8 to TRBJ2-3; 7 bases match TRBD2. CDR1 is SGHVS and CDR2 is FQNEAQ in the germline V gene. Germline trimming cut 2 bases from V and 1 base from J; bases unmatched to any gene: 3. The CDR3 runs 15 residues. CDR3 nucleotide sequence: TGTGCCAGCAGCTTACTGGCGGGGGGCACAGATACGCAGTATTTT. This gives the protein CASSLLAGGTDTQYF.

The chain carries TRBV9 and TRBJ2-7, with D possibly TRBD2 on 5 matching bases. The CDR3 is made up of 14 amino acids. The V end lost 0 bases, the J end lost 7 bases, and 14 bases lay between the germline ends. Germline V lookup: CDR1 SGDLS, CDR2 YYNGEE. The CDR3 nucleotides are TGTGCCAGCAGCGTAGATGGTAGTTCGGGGGAGCAGTACTTC. Protein product: CASSVDGSSGEQYF. The complete variable domain, with remaining parts taken from reference TRBV9 and TRBJ2-7, reads DSGVTQTPKHLITATGQRVTLRCSPRSGDLSVYWYQQSLDQGLQFLIQYYNGEERAKGNILERFSAQQFPDLHSELNLSSLELGDSALYFCASSVDGSSGEQYFGPGTRLTVT.

This chain joins TRBV12-5 and TRBJ1-1; TRBD1 matches at 10 bases. The CDR3 contains 14 residues. With V trimmed by 6 bases and J by 3 bases, 4 bases remained unmatched. CDR1 and CDR2 (germline): LGHNT, FRNRAP. The CDR3 sequence: CASGPGQGDTEAFF. In DNA form, the CDR3 reads TGTGCTAGTGGCCCTGGACAGGGGGACACTGAAGCTTTCTTT. The full variable domain, its missing parts supplied by reference TRBV12-5 and TRBJ1-1, is DARVTQTPRHKVTEMGQEVTMRCQPILGHNTVFWYRQTMMQGLELLAYFRNRAPLDDSGMPKDRFSAEMPDATLATLKIQPSEPRDSAVYFCASGPGQGDTEAFFGQGTRLTVV.

The CDR3 reads CASSLEGGGSYEQYF. For the CDR3, the DNA is TGCGCCAGCAGCTTGGAGGGCGGGGGATCCTACGAGCAGTACTTC. The chain has TRBV5-1 and TRBJ2-7; 7 bases match TRBD2. CDR3 size: 15 residues. The junction had 4 bases not matched to a gene; V was cut back by 0 bases and J by 1 base. Per the germline V gene, CDR1 is SGHRS and CDR2 is YFSETQ.

The chain combines TRBV24-1 with TRBJ2-5, with 9 bases matching TRBD1. V lost 12 bases, J lost 10 bases, and 26 bases stayed unmatched. From germline, CDR1 is KGHDR and CDR2 SFDVKD. This CDR3 has 17 amino acids. CDR3 sequence (DNA): TGTGCCCCGAGCGAGTGGAATGCGGGACAGGGACGGGTGGACCAGTACTTC. Its protein product is CAPSEWNAGQGRVDQYF.

The CDR3 reads CASSFGSANYGYTF. The CDR3 nucleotides are TGTGCCAGCAGCTTCGGCAGCGCAAACTATGGCTACACCTTC. The V gene is TRBV5-4, the J gene TRBJ1-2; no definite D call. The CDR3 totals 14 residues. V dropped 2 bases and J dropped 2 bases, with 10 bases sitting between them. Germline CDR1 is SGHNT and CDR2 is YYREEE (reference sequence).

This clone was detected once. The rearrangement links TRBV18 to TRBJ2-5, with TRBD2 matching 10 bases. CDR1 and CDR2 (germline): KGHSH, LQKENI. V lost 2 bases to trimming and J lost 2 bases; unmatched junction nucleotides: 5. The CDR3 totals 16 residues. CDR3 sequence (DNA): TGTGCCAGCTCACCAGGAATTAGCGGGGGGCAAGAGACCCAGTACTTC. Protein product: CASSPGISGGQETQYF.

The chain combines TRBV5-3 with TRBJ1-2, with D possibly being TRBD1 (6 bases). TRBV5-3 is an ORF, with its function uncertain. This CDR3 contains 13 residues. Trimming removed 3 bases from V and 3 bases from J, with 9 bases in between. CDR3: CARSWNRDYGYTF. DNA of the CDR3: TGTGCCAGAAGCTGGAACAGGGACTATGGCTACACCTTC.

The chain links TRBV3-1 (or the pseudogene TRBV3-2) to TRBJ2-3; 8 bases line up with TRBD2. Germline V gives CDR1 LGHDT, CDR2 YNNKEL (reference sequence). The length of the CDR3 is 15 residues. V lost 1 base, J lost 2 bases, and 2 bases stayed unmatched. CDR3 in amino acids: CASSQAGGATDTQYF. As DNA, the CDR3 is TGTGCCAGCAGCCAAGCGGGGGGGGCCACAGATACGCAGTATTTT.

The chain joins TRBV6-4 to TRBJ2-5; TRBD2 might be the D (7 bases). Trimming left V 2 bases short and J 2 bases short, with 15 bases between. Looked up from germline, CDR1 is MRHNA and CDR2 is SNTAGT. This CDR3 region has 16 residues. The CDR3 region is CASSDPNGGRQETQYF. The CDR3 bases are TGTGCCAGCAGTGACCCGAACGGGGGGCGGCAAGAGACCCAGTACTTC.

With respect to this clone: Other DNA sequences in this sample translate to the same CDR3. The chain combines TRBV12-3 or TRBV12-4 with TRBJ1-5; TRBD1 might be the D (6 bases). V dropped 6 bases and J dropped 4 bases, with 10 bases sitting between them. The CDR3 length is 13 residues. In nucleotides, the CDR3 is TGTGCCAGCAGCTTTGGACAGAATCAGCCCCAGCATTTT. Translating it yields CASSFGQNQPQHF.

In its sample, this clone was seen once. The chain uses TRBV6-6 and TRBJ1-2; 7 positions agree with TRBD1. Germline assignment: CDR1 MNHNY and CDR2 SVGAGI (reference sequence). This CDR3 region has 13 residues. Losses at the gene ends were 6 bases for V and 8 bases for J; bases not matched to a gene: 9. The chain's CDR3 is CASSYQTGLGYTF. The CDR3 DNA is TGTGCCAGCAGCTACCAGACAGGGTTAGGCTACACCTTC.

The CDR3 sequence is CASSIRPGQGFHEQFF. The CDR3 nucleotides read TGTGCCAGCAGCATTCGCCCGGGACAGGGGTTCCATGAGCAGTTCTTC. The chain employs TRBV9 and TRBJ2-1; 10 positions match TRBD1. Germline CDR1 is SGDLS and CDR2 is YYNGEE. The CDR3 runs to 16 residues. After removal of 4 bases from V and 8 bases from J, the junction contained 12 bases not matched to a gene.

This clone was found once. The genes are TRBV7-3 and TRBJ2-3; 7 bases are a match to TRBD2. Germline V gives CDR1 SGHTA, CDR2 FQGTGA. The CDR3 is 16 residues long. V gave up 5 bases and J gave up 5 bases; unmatched junction bases: 13. CDR3 region: CASSPGGAGLKDTQYF. The CDR3 DNA sequence: TGTGCCAGCAGCCCTGGGGGAGCGGGGCTAAAAGATACGCAGTATTTT.

The chain links TRBV7-6 to TRBJ1-1; a weak D match, TRBD1 (5 bases). CDR1 SGHVS and CDR2 FNYEAQ come from the germline V gene. The CDR3 is 13 amino acids. V was shortened by 5 bases and J by 4 bases, with 11 bases between the two germline ends. CDR3 bases: TGTGCCAGCAGCCCCAGGGTGGGCACTGAAGCTTTCTTT. Translation: CASSPRVGTEAFF.

V and J are TRBV3-1 (or the pseudogene TRBV3-2) and TRBJ1-6; D is unclear. This CDR3 has 12 amino acids. Germline CDR1 and CDR2: LGHDT and YNNKEL (reference sequence). V lost 3 bases and J 9 bases, leaving 6 bases between the germline ends. The CDR3 DNA sequence: TGTGCCAGCAGCCATATGTTTTCACCCCTCCACTTT. It codes for CASSHMFSPLHF.

The V gene is TRBV7-2, the J gene TRBJ1-6, with 8 nucleotides matching TRBD1. Germline V CDR1 and CDR2: SGHTA, FQGNSA. This CDR3 comprises 15 residues. J gave up 10 bases and V 1 base, and 6 bases lay outside the gene matches. The CDR3 is CASSLGDRRQSPLHF. The DNA for the CDR3 is TGTGCCAGCAGCTTAGGGGACAGGCGGCAATCACCCCTCCACTTT.

V gene TRBV7-9 combines with J gene TRBJ1-4; no firm D call. This CDR3 has 14 amino acids. Germline loops: CDR1 SEHNR, CDR2 FQNEAQ (reference sequence). The V gene lost 1 base and the J gene lost 3 bases, with 6 bases spanning the gap. The CDR3 nucleotides read TGTGCCAGCAGCTTAGTAGTAGCTAATGAAAAACTGTTTTTT. Its protein is CASSLVVANEKLFF.

The gene calls are TRBV19 and TRBJ1-2, with a tentative D call TRBD1 (6 bases). CDR1 is LNHDA, CDR2 SQIVND, per germline (reference sequence). V lost 4 bases and J 2 bases, leaving 26 bases between the germline ends. This CDR3 is built from 19 residues. The CDR3 is CASSKAGQTHRGGNYGYTF. CDR3 coding DNA: TGTGCCAGTAGTAAGGCAGGCCAGACTCACCGGGGGGGCAACTATGGCTACACCTTC.

This clone was detected only once. The V gene is TRBV4-2, the J gene TRBJ1-2, with no clear D. The V gene lost 5 bases and the J gene lost 2 bases, with 12 bases spanning the gap. The CDR3 has 14 amino acids. Germline loops: CDR1 LGHNA, CDR2 YNFKEQ. The CDR3 spells CASSYRDTNYGYTF. In nucleotides, the CDR3 is TGTGCCAGCAGCTACCGGGATACCAACTATGGCTACACCTTC.

In DNA form, the CDR3 reads TGTGCCAGCAGTCCAAGCACAGATACGCAGTATTTT. This encodes CASSPSTDTQYF. The rearrangement joins TRBV12-3 or TRBV12-4 to TRBJ2-3; D call uncertain. V was pared by 5 bases and J by 0 bases, with 3 bases between. The CDR3 length is 12 residues.